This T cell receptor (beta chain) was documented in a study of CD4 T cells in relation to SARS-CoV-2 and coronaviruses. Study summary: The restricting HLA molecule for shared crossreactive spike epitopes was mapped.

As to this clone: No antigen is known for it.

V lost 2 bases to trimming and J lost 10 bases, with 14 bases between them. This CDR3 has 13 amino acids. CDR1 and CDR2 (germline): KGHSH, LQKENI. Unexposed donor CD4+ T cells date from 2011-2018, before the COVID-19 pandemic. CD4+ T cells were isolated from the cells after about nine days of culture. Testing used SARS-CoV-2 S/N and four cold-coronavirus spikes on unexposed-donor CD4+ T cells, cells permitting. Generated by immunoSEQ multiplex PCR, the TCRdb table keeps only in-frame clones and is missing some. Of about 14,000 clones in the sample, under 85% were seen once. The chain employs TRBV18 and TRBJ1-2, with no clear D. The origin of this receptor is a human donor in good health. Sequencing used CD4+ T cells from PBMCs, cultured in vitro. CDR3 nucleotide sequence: TGTGCCAGCTCACCAGGAGGGCAGCGTCCCTACACCTTC. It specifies CASSPGGQRPYTF.